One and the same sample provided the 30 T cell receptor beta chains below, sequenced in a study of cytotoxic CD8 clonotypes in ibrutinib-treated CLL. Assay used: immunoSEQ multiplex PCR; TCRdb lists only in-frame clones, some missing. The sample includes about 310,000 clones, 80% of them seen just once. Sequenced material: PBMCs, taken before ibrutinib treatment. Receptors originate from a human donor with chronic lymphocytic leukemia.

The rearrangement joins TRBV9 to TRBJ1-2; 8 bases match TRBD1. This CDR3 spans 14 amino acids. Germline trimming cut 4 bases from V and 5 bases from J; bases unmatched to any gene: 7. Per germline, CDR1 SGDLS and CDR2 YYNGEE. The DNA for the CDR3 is TGTGCCAGCAGCCGTAACCAGGGGGCGTATGGCTACACCTTC. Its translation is CASSRNQGAYGYTF.

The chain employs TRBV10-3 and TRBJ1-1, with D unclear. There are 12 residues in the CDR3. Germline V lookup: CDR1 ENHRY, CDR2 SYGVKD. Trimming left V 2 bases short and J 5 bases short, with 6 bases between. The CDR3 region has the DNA TGTGCCATCAGTGAGCTATGGACTGAAGCTTTCTTT. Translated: CAISELWTEAFF.

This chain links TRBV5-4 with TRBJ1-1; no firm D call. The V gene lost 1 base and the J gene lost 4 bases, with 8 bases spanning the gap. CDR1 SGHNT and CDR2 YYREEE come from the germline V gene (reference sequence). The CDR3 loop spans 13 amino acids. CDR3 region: CASSLYGFTEAFF. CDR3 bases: TGTGCCAGCAGCTTGTACGGGTTCACTGAAGCTTTCTTT.

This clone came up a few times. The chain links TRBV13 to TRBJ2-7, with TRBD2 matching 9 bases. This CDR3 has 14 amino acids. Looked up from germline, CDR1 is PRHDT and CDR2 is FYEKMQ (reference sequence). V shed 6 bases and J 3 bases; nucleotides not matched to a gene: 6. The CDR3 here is CASRRAGGNYEQYF. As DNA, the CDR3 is TGTGCCAGCAGGAGAGCGGGAGGTAACTACGAGCAGTACTTC.

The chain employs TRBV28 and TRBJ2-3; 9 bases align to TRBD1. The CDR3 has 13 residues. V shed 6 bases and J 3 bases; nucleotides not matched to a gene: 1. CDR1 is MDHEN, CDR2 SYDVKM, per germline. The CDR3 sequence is CASRDRGTDTQYF. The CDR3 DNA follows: TGTGCCAGCAGGGACAGGGGTACAGATACGCAGTATTTT.

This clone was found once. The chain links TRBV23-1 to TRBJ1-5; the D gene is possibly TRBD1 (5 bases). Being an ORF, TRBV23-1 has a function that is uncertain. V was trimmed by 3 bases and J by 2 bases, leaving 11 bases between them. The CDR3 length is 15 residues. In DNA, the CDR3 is TGCGCCAGCAGTCATTCCAGGGACCGCAATCAGCCCCAGCATTTT. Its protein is CASSHSRDRNQPQHF.

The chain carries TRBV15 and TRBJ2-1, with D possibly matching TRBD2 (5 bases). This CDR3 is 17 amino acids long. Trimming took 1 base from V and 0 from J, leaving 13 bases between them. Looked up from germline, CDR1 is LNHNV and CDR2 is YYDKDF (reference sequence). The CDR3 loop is CATSRGDLGSSYNEQFF. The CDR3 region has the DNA TGTGCCACCAGCAGAGGCGACTTAGGGAGCTCCTACAATGAGCAGTTCTTC.

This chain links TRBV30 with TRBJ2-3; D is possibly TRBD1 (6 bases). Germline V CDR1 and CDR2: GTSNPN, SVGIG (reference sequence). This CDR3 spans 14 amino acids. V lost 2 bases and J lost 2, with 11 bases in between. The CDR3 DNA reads TGTGCCTGGAGTAAGGACAGAAACACAGATACGCAGTATTTT. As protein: CAWSKDRNTDTQYF.

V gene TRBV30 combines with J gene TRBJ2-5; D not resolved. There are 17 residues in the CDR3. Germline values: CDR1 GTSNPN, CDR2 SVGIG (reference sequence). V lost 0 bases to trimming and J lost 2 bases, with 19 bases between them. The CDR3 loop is CAWSVRSFWAQQETQYF. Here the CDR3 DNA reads TGTGCCTGGAGTGTTCGGTCGTTCTGGGCTCAACAAGAGACCCAGTACTTC.

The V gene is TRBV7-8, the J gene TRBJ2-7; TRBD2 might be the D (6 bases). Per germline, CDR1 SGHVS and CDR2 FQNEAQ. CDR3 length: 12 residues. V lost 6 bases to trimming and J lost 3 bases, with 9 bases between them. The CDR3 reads CASSPGSYEQYF. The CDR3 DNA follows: TGTGCCAGCAGTCCCGGGAGCTACGAGCAGTACTTC. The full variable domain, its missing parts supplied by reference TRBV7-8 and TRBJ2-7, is GAGVSQSPRYKVAKRGQDVALRCDPISGHVSLFWYQQALGQGPEFLTYFQNEAQLDKSGLPSDRFFAERPEGSVSTLKIQRTQQEDSAVYLCASSPGSYEQYFGPGTRLTVT.

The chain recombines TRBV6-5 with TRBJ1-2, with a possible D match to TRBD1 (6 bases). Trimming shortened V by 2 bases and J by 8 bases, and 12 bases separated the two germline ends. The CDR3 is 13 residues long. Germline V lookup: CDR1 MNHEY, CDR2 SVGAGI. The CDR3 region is CASSYRGSGGYTF. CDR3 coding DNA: TGTGCCAGCAGTTACAGGGGGTCGGGAGGCTACACCTTC.

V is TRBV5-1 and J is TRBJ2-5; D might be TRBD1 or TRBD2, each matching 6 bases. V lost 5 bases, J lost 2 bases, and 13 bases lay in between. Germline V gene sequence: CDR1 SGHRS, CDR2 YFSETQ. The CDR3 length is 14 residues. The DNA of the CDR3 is TGCGCCAGCAGTGCAGGAGGGGGTCAAGAGACCCAGTACTTC. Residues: CASSAGGGQETQYF.

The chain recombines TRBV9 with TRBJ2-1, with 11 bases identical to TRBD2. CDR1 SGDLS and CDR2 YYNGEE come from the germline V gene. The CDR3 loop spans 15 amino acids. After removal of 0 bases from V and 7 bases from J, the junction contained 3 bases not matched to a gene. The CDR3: CASSVVLAGVNEQFF. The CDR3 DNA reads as TGTGCCAGCAGCGTAGTACTAGCGGGAGTGAATGAGCAGTTCTTC.

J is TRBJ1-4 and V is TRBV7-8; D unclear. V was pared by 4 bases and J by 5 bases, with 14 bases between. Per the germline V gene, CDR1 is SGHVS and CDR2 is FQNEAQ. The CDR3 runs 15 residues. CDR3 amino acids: CASSSFTDPNEKLFF. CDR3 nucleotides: TGTGCCAGCAGCTCCTTTACCGACCCCAATGAAAAACTGTTTTTT.

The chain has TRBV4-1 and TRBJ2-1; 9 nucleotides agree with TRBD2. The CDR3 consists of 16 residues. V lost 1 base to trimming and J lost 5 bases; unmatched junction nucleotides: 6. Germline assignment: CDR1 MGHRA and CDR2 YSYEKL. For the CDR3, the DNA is TGCGCCAGCAGCCAAGCCGGGCGGGAGGGCCACAATGAGCAGTTCTTC. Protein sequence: CASSQAGREGHNEQFF.

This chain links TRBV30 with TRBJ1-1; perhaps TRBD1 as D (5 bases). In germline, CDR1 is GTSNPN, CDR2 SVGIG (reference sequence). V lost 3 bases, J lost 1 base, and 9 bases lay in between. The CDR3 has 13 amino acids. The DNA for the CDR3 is TGTGCCTGGAGCAGGGTTCCGAACACTGAAGCTTTCTTT. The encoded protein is CAWSRVPNTEAFF.

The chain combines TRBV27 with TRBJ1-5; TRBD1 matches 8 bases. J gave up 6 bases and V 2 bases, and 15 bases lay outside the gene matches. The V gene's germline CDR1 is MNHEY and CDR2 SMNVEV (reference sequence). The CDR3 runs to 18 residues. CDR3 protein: CASSLRDPGAGGVQPQHF. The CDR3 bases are TGTGCCAGCAGTTTAAGGGACCCAGGGGCAGGGGGCGTTCAGCCCCAGCATTTT.

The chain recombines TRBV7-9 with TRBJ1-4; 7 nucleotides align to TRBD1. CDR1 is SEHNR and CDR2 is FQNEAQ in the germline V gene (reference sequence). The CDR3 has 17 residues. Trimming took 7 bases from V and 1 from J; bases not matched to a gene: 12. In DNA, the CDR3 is TGTGCCAGCACCGACAACCCGGGGGACAGAACTAATGAAAAACTGTTTTTT. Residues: CASTDNPGDRTNEKLFF.

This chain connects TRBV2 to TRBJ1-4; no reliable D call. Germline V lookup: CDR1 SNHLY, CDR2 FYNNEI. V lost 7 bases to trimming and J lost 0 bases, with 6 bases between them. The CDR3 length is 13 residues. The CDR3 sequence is CASMKATNEKLFF. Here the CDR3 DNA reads TGTGCCAGCATGAAAGCAACTAATGAAAAACTGTTTTTT.

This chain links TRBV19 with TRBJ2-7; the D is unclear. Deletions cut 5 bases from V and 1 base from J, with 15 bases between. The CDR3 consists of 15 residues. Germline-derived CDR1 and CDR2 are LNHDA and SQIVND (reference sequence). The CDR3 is CASSQAADPSYEQYF. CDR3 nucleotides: TGTGCCAGTAGTCAGGCGGCAGACCCGTCCTACGAGCAGTACTTC.

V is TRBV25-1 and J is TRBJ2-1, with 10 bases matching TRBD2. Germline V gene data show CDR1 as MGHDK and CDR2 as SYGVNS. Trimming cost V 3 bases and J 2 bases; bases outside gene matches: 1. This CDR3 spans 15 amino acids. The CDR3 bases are TGTGCCAGCAGTGATACTAGCGGGGCCTACAATGAGCAGTTCTTC. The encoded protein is CASSDTSGAYNEQFF. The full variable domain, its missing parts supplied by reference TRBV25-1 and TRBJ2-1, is EADIYQTPRYLVIGTGKKITLECSQTMGHDKMYWYQQDPGMELHLIHYSYGVNSTEKGDLSSESTVSRIRTEHFPLTLESARPSHTSQYLCASSDTSGAYNEQFFGPGTRLTVL.

CDR3 amino acids: CASSYARENTEAFF. CDR3 sequence (DNA): TGTGCCAGCAGTTACGCCAGAGAGAACACTGAAGCTTTCTTT. The genes are TRBV6-6 and TRBJ1-1; no reliable D call. Per germline, CDR1 MNHNY and CDR2 SVGAGI (reference sequence). The CDR3 runs to 14 residues. The V end lost 2 bases, the J end lost 1 base, and 8 bases lay between the germline ends.

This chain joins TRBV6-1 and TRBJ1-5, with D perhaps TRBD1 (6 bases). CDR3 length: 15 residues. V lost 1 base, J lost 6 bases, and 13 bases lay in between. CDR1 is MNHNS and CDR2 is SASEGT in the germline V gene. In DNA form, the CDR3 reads TGTGCCAGCAGTGAAGTACAGGGCTTATTTCAGCCCCAGCATTTT. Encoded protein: CASSEVQGLFQPQHF.

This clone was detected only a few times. DNA for the CDR3: TGTGCCAGCACCTGGATGGACGGGGTCGATACCTACGAGCAGTACTTC. It translates to CASTWMDGVDTYEQYF. V gene TRBV4-2 combines with J gene TRBJ2-7, with TRBD2 as a possible D gene (5 bases). This CDR3 has 16 amino acids. The germline gives CDR1 LGHNA, CDR2 YNFKEQ. V was shortened by 7 bases and J by 2 bases, with 21 bases between the two germline ends.

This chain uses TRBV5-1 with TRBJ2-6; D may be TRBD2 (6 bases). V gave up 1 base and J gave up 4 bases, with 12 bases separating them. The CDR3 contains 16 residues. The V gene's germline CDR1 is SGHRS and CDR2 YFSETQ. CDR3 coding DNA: TGCGCCAGCAGCTTGTTCGCGGGATCCGGGGCCAACGTCCTGACTTTC. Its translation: CASSLFAGSGANVLTF.

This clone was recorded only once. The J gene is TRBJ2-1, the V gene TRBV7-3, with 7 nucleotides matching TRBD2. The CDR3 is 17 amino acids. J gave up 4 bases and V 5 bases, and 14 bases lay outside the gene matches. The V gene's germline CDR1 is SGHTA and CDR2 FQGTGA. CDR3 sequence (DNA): TGTGCCAGCAGCCCCACGACTAGCTGGGTTTCTTACAATGAGCAGTTCTTC. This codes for CASSPTTSWVSYNEQFF.

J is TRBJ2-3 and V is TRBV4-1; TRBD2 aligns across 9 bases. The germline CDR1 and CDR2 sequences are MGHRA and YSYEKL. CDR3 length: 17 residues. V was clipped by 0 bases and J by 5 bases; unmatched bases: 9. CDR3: CASSQDFLAGSGDTQYF. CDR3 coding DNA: TGCGCCAGCAGCCAAGATTTCCTAGCGGGATCGGGAGATACGCAGTATTTT.

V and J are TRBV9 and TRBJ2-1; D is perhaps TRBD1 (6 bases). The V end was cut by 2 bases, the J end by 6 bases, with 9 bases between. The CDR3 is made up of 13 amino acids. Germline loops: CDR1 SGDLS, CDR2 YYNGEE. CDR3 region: CASSVRQANEQFF. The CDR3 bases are TGTGCCAGCAGCGTGAGACAGGCCAATGAGCAGTTCTTC.

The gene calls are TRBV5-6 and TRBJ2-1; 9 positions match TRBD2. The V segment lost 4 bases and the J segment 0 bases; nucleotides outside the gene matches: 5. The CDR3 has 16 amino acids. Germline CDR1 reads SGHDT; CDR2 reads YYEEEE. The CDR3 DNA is TGTGCCAGCAGCACCTATAGCGGGAGCTCCTACAATGAGCAGTTCTTC. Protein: CASSTYSGSSYNEQFF.

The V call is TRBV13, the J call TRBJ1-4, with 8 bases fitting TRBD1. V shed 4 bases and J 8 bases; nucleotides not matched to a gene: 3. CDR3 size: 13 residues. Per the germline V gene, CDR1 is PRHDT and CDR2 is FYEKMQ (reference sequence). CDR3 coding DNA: TGTGCCAGCAGCTCTAGGGACAGGGAAAAACTGTTTTTT. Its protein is CASSSRDREKLFF. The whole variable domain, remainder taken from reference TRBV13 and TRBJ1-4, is AAGVIQSPRHLIKEKRETATLKCYPIPRHDTVYWYQQGPGQDPQFLISFYEKMQSDKGSIPDRFSAQQFSDYHSELNMSSLELGDSALYFCASSSRDREKLFFGSGTQLSVL.